This T cell receptor (beta chain) was found in a study of T-cell reconstitution after alpha-beta-depleted transplantation in children. This clonotype was recorded many times. Using unique molecular identifiers, the investigators prepared the TCRbeta library. In TCRdb, the PCR reads were re-called with MiXCR into one record per CDR3 protein. The data show 210,000 or so distinct CDR3 sequences, about 9.5% seen once. This clonotype was sampled from a human donor who donated a stem cell graft to a child with acute lymphoblastic leukemia. This material consisted of PBMCs from the stem cell graft donor, taken from the stem cell graft.

The CDR3 nucleotides are TGCAGTGCTAAAGGGACAGCCTTGAACACTGAAGCTTTCTTT. This encodes CSAKGTALNTEAFF. The gene calls are TRBV20-1 and TRBJ1-1, with 7 nucleotides matching TRBD1. The J segment lost 0 bases and the V segment lost 4 bases, leaving 5 bases of the junction unmatched. The germline V gene has CDR1 DFQATT and CDR2 SNEGSKA (reference sequence). This CDR3 contains 14 residues.